This T cell receptor (beta chain) was captured by sequencing in a study of blood T cell repertoires in COVID-19. Recruitment covered roughly 24 US areas and drew participants whose ages spanned about 18 to 90 years. In Cohort 3, a recovered donor had either two negative PCRs, clearance, or symptom resolution. The ends were cut back, 0 bases at V and 4 bases at J, with 7 bases in the middle. CDR3 length: 15 amino acids. The germline gives CDR1 LGHNA, CDR2 YNFKEQ. Produced via immunoSEQ multiplex PCR; TCRdb's table is partial and in-frame only. The sample holds about 200,000 clones, 87% seen once. The rearrangement uses TRBV4-2 and TRBJ2-6; D is perhaps TRBD2 (6 bases). This clonotype was sampled from a woman in her twenties or thirties who had recovered from COVID-19. Material for sequencing was PBMCs or T cells enriched from blood (not recorded which). This CDR3 is CASSQDAGGANVLTF. CDR3 sequence (DNA): TGTGCCAGCAGCCAAGATGCGGGAGGGGCCAACGTCCTGACTTTC.